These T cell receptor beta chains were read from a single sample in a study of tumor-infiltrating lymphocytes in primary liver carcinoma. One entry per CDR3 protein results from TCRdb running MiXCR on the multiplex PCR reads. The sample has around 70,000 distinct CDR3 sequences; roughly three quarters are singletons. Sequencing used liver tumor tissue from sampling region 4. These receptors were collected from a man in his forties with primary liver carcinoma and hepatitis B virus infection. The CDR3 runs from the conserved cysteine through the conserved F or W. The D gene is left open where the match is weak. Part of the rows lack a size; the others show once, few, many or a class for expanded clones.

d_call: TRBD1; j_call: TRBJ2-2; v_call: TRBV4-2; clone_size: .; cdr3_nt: TGTGCCAGCACTGAGGACAGGGGCGCCAACACCGGGGAGCTGTTTTTT; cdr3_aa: CASTEDRGANTGELFF
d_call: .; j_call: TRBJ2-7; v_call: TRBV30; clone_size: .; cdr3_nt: TGTGCCTTGAGTCCTGGGGCGGGCGAGCAATACTTC; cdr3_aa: CALSPGAGEQYF
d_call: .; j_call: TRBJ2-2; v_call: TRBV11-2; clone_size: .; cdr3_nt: TGTGTCAGCAGCGCCCCGGGACGAACAAACACCGGGAAGCTGTTTTTT; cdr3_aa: CVSSAPGRTNTGKLFF
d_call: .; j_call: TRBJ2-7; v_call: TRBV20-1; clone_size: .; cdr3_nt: TGCGGCTGTAAGGAGGAGGGGTACCTACGAGAGCAGTACTTC; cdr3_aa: CGCKEEGYLREQYF
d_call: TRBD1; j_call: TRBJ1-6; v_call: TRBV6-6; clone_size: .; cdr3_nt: TGTGCCAACAGCCCTCCGGGACAGGGGAATAATTCACCCCTCCACTTT; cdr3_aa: CANSPPGQGNNSPLHF
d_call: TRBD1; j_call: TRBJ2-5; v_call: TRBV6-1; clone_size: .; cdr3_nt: TGTGCCAGCAGTGGACAGGGTTGGGCCGAGACCCAGTACTTC; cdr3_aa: CASSGQGWAETQYF
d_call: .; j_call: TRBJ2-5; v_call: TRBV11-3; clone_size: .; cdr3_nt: TGTGCCTGCAGCCCCAGGACAGCGCATGATACCCAGTACTTC; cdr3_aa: CACSPRTAHDTQYF
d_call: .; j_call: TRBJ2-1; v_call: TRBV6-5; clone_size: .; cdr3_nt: TGCGCCAGCAGTCCACCGGGGGACAGCCTCTACAATGAGCAGTCCTTC; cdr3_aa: CASSPPGDSLYNEQSF
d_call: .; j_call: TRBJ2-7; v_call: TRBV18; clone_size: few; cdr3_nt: TGTGCCAGCTCACCACCCAACCTAAGGGAGCAGTACTTC; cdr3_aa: CASSPPNLREQYF
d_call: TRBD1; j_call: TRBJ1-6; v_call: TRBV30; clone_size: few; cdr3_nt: TGTGCCTGGAGTCTCCTTGGAGACAGGGCTTCACCCATCCACTTT; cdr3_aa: CAWSLLGDRASPIHF
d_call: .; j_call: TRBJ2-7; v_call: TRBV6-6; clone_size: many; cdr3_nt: TGTGCCAGCAGTCCCCCTGGATACTACGAGCAGTACTTC; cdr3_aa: CASSPPGYYEQYF